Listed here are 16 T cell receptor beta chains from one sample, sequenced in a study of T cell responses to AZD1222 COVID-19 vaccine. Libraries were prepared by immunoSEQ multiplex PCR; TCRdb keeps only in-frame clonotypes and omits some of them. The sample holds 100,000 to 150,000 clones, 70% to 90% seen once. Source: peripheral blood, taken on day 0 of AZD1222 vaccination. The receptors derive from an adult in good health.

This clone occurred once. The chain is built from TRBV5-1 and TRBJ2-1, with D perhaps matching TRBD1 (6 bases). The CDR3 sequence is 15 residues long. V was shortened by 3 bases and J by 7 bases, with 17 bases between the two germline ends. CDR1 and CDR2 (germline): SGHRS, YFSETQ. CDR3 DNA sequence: TGCGCCAGCAGCTCCTCCGGGACACCCCCGAATGAGCAGTTCTTC. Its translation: CASSSSGTPPNEQFF.

Here the CDR3 DNA reads TGTGCCAGCAGTCCGAGCATGAACTCCTACGAGCAGTACTTC. It codes for CASSPSMNSYEQYF. This chain uses TRBV27 with TRBJ2-7, with D hard to call. Looked up from germline, CDR1 is MNHEY and CDR2 is SMNVEV (reference sequence). CDR3 size: 14 residues. V lost 5 bases and J 0 bases, leaving 11 bases between the germline ends.

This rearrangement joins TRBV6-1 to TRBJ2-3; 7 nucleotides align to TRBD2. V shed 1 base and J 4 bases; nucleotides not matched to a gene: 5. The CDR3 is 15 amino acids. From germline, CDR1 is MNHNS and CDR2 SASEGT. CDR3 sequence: CASSEGGGYSDTQYF. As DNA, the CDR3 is TGTGCCAGCAGTGAAGGGGGGGGGTACTCAGATACGCAGTATTTT.

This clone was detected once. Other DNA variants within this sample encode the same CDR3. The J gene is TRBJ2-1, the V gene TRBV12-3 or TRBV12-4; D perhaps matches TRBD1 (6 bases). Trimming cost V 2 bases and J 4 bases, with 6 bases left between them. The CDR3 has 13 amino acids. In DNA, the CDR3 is TGTGCCAGCAGTTTAACAGGGTACAATGAGCAGTTCTTC. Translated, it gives CASSLTGYNEQFF.

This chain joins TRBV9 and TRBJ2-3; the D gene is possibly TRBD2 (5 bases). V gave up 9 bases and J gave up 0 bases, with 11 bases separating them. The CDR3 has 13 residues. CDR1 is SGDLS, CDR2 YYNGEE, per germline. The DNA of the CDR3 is TGTGCCACGGGGAGAAAGAGCACAGATACGCAGTATTTT. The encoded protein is CATGRKSTDTQYF.

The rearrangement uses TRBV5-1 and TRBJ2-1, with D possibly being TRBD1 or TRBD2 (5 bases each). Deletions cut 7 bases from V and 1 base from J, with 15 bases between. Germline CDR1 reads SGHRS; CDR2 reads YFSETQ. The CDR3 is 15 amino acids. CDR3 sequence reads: CASDVGDGSYNEQFF. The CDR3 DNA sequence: TGCGCCAGCGATGTGGGGGACGGGTCCTACAATGAGCAGTTCTTC.

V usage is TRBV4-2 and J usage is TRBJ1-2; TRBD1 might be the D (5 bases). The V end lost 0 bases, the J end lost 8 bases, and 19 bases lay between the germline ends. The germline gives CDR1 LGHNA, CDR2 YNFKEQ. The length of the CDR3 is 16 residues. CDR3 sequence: CASSQDAARADGGYTF. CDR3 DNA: TGTGCCAGCAGCCAAGATGCGGCCAGGGCGGATGGCGGCTACACCTTC.

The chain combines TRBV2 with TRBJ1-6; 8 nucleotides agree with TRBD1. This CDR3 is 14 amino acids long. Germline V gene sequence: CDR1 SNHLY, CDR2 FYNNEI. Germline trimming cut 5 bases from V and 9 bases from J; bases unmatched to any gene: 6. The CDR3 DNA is TGTGCCAGCAGTCTAGGACAGGGTGGTTCACCCCTCCACTTT. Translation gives CASSLGQGGSPLHF.

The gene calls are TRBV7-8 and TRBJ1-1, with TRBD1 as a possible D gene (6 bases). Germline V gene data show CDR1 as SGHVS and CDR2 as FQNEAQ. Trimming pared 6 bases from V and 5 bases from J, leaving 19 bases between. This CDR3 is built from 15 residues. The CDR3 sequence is CASSYNRVGRTEAFF. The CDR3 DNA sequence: TGTGCCAGCAGTTACAACAGGGTCGGGAGGACTGAAGCTTTCTTT. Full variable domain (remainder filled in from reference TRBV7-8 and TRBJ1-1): GAGVSQSPRYKVAKRGQDVALRCDPISGHVSLFWYQQALGQGPEFLTYFQNEAQLDKSGLPSDRFFAERPEGSVSTLKIQRTQQEDSAVYLCASSYNRVGRTEAFFGQGTRLTVV.

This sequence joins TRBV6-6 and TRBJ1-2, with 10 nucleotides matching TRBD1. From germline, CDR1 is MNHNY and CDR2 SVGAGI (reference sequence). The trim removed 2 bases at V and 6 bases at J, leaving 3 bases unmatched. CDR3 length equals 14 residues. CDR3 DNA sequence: TGTGCCAGCAGTTACCCCGGGACAGGGGATGGCTACACCTTC. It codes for CASSYPGTGDGYTF.

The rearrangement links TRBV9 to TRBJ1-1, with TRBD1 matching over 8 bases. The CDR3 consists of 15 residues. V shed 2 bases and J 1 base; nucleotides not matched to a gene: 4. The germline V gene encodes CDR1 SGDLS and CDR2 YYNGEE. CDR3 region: CASSVQGTGNTEAFF. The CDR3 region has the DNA TGTGCCAGCAGCGTCCAAGGGACAGGGAACACTGAAGCTTTCTTT. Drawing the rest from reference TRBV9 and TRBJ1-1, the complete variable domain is DSGVTQTPKHLITATGQRVTLRCSPRSGDLSVYWYQQSLDQGLQFLIQYYNGEERAKGNILERFSAQQFPDLHSELNLSSLELGDSALYFCASSVQGTGNTEAFFGQGTRLTVV.

CDR3 sequence reads: CASEGRGRTDTQYF. CDR3 nucleotide sequence: TGTGCCAGCGAGGGCAGGGGTAGAACAGATACGCAGTATTTT. The chain employs TRBV6-6 and TRBJ2-3; a weak D match, TRBD1 (6 bases). Trimming shortened V by 8 bases and J by 3 bases, and 15 bases separated the two germline ends. Looked up from germline, CDR1 is MNHNY and CDR2 is SVGAGI (reference sequence). The CDR3 contains 14 residues.

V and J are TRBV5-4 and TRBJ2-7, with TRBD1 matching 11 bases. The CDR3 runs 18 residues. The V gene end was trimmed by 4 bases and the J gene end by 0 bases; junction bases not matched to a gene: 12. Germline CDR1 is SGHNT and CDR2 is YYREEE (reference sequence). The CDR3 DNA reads TGTGCCAGCAGCATACGCCGGGACAGGGGGACCCTCTCCTACGAGCAGTACTTC. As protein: CASSIRRDRGTLSYEQYF.

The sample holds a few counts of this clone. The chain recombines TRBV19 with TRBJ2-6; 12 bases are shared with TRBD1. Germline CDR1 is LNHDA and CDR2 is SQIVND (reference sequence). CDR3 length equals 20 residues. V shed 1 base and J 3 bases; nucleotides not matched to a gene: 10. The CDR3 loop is CASSIGTGQGALSGANVLTF. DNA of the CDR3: TGTGCCAGTAGTATAGGCACGGGACAGGGGGCGCTGAGTGGGGCCAACGTCCTGACTTTC.

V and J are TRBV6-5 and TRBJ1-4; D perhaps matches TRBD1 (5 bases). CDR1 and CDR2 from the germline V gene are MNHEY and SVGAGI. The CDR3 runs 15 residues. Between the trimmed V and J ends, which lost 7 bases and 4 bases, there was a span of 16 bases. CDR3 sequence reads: CASIPPLGGNEKLFF. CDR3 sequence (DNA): TGTGCCAGCATCCCGCCCCTGGGGGGTAATGAAAAACTGTTTTTT.

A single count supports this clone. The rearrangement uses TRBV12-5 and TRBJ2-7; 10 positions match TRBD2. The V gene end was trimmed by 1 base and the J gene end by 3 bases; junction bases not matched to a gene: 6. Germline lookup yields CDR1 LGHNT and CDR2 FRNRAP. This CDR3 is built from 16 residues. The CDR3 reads CASGLDRASGSYEQYF. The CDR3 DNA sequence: TGTGCTAGTGGTTTGGACCGGGCTAGCGGGAGCTACGAGCAGTACTTC.